What follows are 15 T cell receptor beta chains derived from one specimen sequenced in a study of shared clonotypes between healthy human individuals. Here immunoSEQ multiplex PCR was the method, and the copy in TCRdb shows in-frame clones only, minus some. The top ten hold about 0.4% of the sample, which has over 1.5 million clones, roughly 98% seen once. The sample consisted of naive CD4+ T cells sorted from blood. Regarding subset: CD45RA+ positively selected. The receptors here all came from a man aged 30 to 39 in good health.

The chain couples TRBV27 to TRBJ2-1; 10 bases are shared with TRBD2. CDR1 and CDR2 (germline): MNHEY, SMNVEV (reference sequence). The CDR3 has 16 residues. Trimming removed 6 bases from V and 7 bases from J; junction bases left unmatched: 12. For the CDR3, the DNA is TGTGCCAGCAGCCCCGAAAGCGGGAGGGCCAGAAATGAGCAGTTCTTC. The encoded protein is CASSPESGRARNEQFF.

The rearrangement uses TRBV20-1 and TRBJ1-2; D is perhaps TRBD1 (6 bases). CDR1 DFQATT and CDR2 SNEGSKA come from the germline V gene (reference sequence). V gave up 6 bases and J gave up 7 bases, with 12 bases separating them. This CDR3 contains 11 residues. The CDR3 DNA reads as TGCAGTGCAGGAGGGGGGTTTGGCTACACCTTC. It yields the protein CSAGGGFGYTF.

This chain connects TRBV7-6 to TRBJ2-2; the D is unclear. V lost 8 bases, J lost 4 bases, and 14 bases lay in between. CDR1 and CDR2 from the germline V gene are SGHVS and FNYEAQ. The CDR3 loop spans 14 amino acids. The CDR3 nucleotides read TGTGCCAGCGGATCTCTCCCCGGCACCGGGGAGCTGTTTTTT. Translation: CASGSLPGTGELFF. The entire variable domain, with the rest obtained from reference TRBV7-6 and TRBJ2-2, is as follows: GAGVSQSPRYKVTKRGQDVALRCDPISGHVSLYWYRQALGQGPEFLTYFNYEAQQDKSGLPNDRFSAERPEGSISTLTIQRTEQRDSAMYRCASGSLPGTGELFFGEGSRLTVL.

This clone has only one observation. This chain connects TRBV10-3 to TRBJ1-5; 7 nucleotides align to TRBD1. In germline, CDR1 is ENHRY, CDR2 SYGVKD. The length of the CDR3 is 14 residues. V lost 7 bases to trimming and J lost 3 bases; unmatched junction nucleotides: 6. CDR3 sequence: CAIKSGQFNQPQHF. CDR3 nucleotide sequence: TGTGCCATCAAGTCGGGACAGTTCAATCAGCCCCAGCATTTT.

The J gene is TRBJ1-3, the V gene TRBV9, with TRBD1 identical over 7 bases. The J segment lost 4 bases and the V segment lost 3 bases, leaving 7 bases of the junction unmatched. Germline CDR1 is SGDLS and CDR2 is YYNGEE. The CDR3 is 15 amino acids. The CDR3 DNA follows: TGTGCCAGCAGCGCATGGGACAGCTTAGGAAACACCATATATTTT. Translation: CASSAWDSLGNTIYF.

This chain connects TRBV9 to TRBJ1-5; D remains unclear. The V end lost 3 bases, the J end lost 3 bases, and 7 bases lay between the germline ends. The CDR3 is made up of 13 amino acids. Per the germline V gene, CDR1 is SGDLS and CDR2 is YYNGEE. This chain's CDR3 is CASSAGTNQPQHF. In nucleotides, the CDR3 is TGTGCCAGCAGCGCGGGCACCAATCAGCCCCAGCATTTT.

There are a few counts of this clone. The rearrangement uses TRBV2 and TRBJ1-1; no clear D gene. Germline V gene sequence: CDR1 SNHLY, CDR2 FYNNEI. The ends were cut back, 6 bases at V and 2 bases at J, with 13 bases in the middle. The CDR3 spans 14 residues. CDR3 amino acids: CASSAELVNTEAFF. CDR3 sequence (DNA): TGTGCCAGCAGCGCAGAACTCGTTAACACTGAAGCTTTCTTT.

The chain is built from TRBV7-2 and TRBJ2-4; 12 nucleotides align to TRBD2. V lost 1 base and J lost 6; bases outside the gene matches: 4. The CDR3 consists of 16 residues. From germline, CDR1 is SGHTA and CDR2 FQGNSA. CDR3 sequence: CASSLEVTSGRNIQYF. The CDR3 bases are TGTGCCAGCAGCTTAGAGGTGACTAGCGGGAGAAACATTCAGTACTTC.

In the case of this clone: The sample has other DNA sequences that encode this CDR3 too. The gene calls are TRBV18 and TRBJ2-2, with 15 bases lining up with TRBD2. The V gene end was trimmed by 3 bases and the J gene end by 5 bases; junction bases not matched to a gene: 1. In germline, CDR1 is KGHSH, CDR2 LQKENI. The CDR3 covers 16 residues. The DNA for the CDR3 is TGTGCCAGCTCACCGGGACTAGCGGGAGGAACCGGGGAGCTGTTTTTT. Translation: CASSPGLAGGTGELFF.

The chain couples TRBV18 to TRBJ2-7; 9 nucleotides align to TRBD1. Trimming at V came to 3 bases and at J to 0 bases, leaving 6 bases not matched to a gene. The CDR3 sequence is 16 residues long. The germline CDR1 and CDR2 sequences are KGHSH and LQKENI. CDR3 coding DNA: TGTGCCAGCTCACCTTTGGGACAGGGTGGCTCCTACGAGCAGTACTTC. Its protein is CASSPLGQGGSYEQYF.

In its sample, this clone was seen once. The chain couples TRBV27 to TRBJ2-7; TRBD1 aligns across 8 bases. V lost 6 bases to trimming and J lost 2 bases; unmatched junction nucleotides: 6. CDR1 is MNHEY, CDR2 SMNVEV, per germline (reference sequence). This CDR3 has 14 amino acids. The CDR3 nucleotides read TGTGCCAGCAGACGGACAGGGCCGACCTACGAGCAGTACTTC. This translates into CASRRTGPTYEQYF.

The chain joins TRBV6-5 to TRBJ2-7; tentatively, D is TRBD1 (6 bases). This CDR3 region has 15 residues. V lost 7 bases and J lost 0, with 16 bases in between. Germline-derived CDR1 and CDR2 are MNHEY and SVGAGI. CDR3 in DNA: TGTGCCAGCACGACGTCGAGGGGGTTCTCCTACGAGCAGTACTTC. Encoded protein: CASTTSRGFSYEQYF.

This sequence joins TRBV19 and TRBJ2-6, with 7 positions matching TRBD1. Trimming at V came to 4 bases and at J to 0 bases, leaving 3 bases not matched to a gene. This CDR3 spans 16 amino acids. Germline CDR1 is LNHDA and CDR2 is SQIVND (reference sequence). The CDR3 reads CASSTSGGSGANVLTF. The DNA of the CDR3 is TGTGCCAGTAGTACTTCAGGGGGCTCTGGGGCCAACGTCCTGACTTTC.

For the CDR3, the DNA is TGCGCCAGCAGCTTGGGAGACAGGGGTGACGCTTTCTTT. Protein product: CASSLGDRGDAFF. This sequence joins TRBV5-1 and TRBJ1-1, with 8 bases aligning to TRBD1. This CDR3 has 13 residues. Germline CDR1 is SGHRS and CDR2 is YFSETQ. The V and J ends lost 0 bases and 11 bases, in that order; junction bases with no gene match: 6. Complete variable domain (other parts from reference TRBV5-1 and TRBJ1-1): KAGVTQTPRYLIKTRGQQVTLSCSPISGHRSVSWYQQTPGQGLQFLFEYFSETQRNKGNFPGRFSGRQFSNSRSEMNVSTLELGDSALYLCASSLGDRGDAFFGQGTRLTVV.

For this clone: Other DNA sequences in the sample encode the same CDR3. In DNA, the CDR3 is TGTGCCAGCAGCTTGCAGGGAGGAGAGACCCAGTACTTC. Protein: CASSLQGGETQYF. The chain joins TRBV5-6 to TRBJ2-5; weak D call: TRBD2 (6 bases). V was shortened by 1 base and J by 4 bases, with 8 bases between the two germline ends. This CDR3 is 13 amino acids long. CDR1 and CDR2 from the germline V gene are SGHDT and YYEEEE.